This T cell receptor (beta chain) derives from a study of CXCR3-negative and CXCR3-positive naive CD8 T cells. In preparing the TRB cDNA libraries, 5' RACE with UMI labels was used. TCRdb reprocessed the 5' RACE reads and reports one entry per CDR3 protein, with no DNA. In total, the table holds roughly 48,000 distinct CDR3 sequences. Germline V gene lookup returns CDR1 PRHDT and CDR2 FYEKMQ (reference sequence). The CDR3 extends over 11 amino acids. Notes on this clonotype: Its antigen is unidentified.

Notes on the study in general: Similarly elevated diversity marked both naive subsets, with memory CD8+ cells showing far lower diversity. Across naive subsets, surface CD5 expression was comparable, and TCR strength was inferred from properties of the TRB CDR3. Similar TRBV-TRBJ usage was seen in naive cells (both CXCR3-negative and CXCR3-positive), but memory cells differed.

The sequenced sample consisted of memory CD8+ T cells from blood. This receptor was identified in a human donor in good health. Some clones in this sample may be carry-over from other donors' samples. The chain has TRBV13 and TRBJ2-7; lacking DNA, the TRBD2 call made by TCRdb goes unchecked. CDR3 protein: CASSKGGEQYF.